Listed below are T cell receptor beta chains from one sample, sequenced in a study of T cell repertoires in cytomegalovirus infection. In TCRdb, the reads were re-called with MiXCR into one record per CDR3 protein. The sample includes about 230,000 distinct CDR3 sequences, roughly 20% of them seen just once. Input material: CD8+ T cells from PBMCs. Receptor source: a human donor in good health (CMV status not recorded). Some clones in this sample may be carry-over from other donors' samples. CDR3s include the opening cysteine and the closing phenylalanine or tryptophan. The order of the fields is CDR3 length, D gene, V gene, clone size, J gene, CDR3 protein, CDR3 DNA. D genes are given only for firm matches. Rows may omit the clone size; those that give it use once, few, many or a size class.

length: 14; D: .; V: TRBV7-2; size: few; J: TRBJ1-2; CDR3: CASSLLAGGNGYTF; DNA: TGTGCCAGCAGCTTACTCGCGGGGGGGAATGGCTACACCTTC
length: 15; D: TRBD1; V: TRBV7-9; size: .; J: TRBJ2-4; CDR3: CASTTTGVVGDIQYF; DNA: TGTGCCAGCACCACAACAGGGGTAGTGGGGGACATTCAGTACTTC
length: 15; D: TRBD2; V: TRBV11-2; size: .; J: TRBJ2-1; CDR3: CASSSRAGGNNEQFF; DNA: TGTGCCAGCAGCTCGAGGGCGGGGGGGAACAATGAGCAGTTCTTC
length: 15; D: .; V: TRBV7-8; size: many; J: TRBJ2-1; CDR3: CASSIRDRPGDEQFF; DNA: TGTGCCAGCAGCATTCGGGACCGTCCCGGGGATGAGCAGTTCTTC
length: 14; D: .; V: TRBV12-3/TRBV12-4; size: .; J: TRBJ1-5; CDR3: CASSRNLGNQPQHF; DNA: TGTGCCAGCAGCCGTAATTTGGGAAATCAGCCCCAGCATTTT
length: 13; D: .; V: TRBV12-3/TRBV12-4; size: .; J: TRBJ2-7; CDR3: CASSPPGLLEQYF; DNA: TGTGCCAGCAGCCCGCCGGGTCTCCTCGAGCAGTACTTC
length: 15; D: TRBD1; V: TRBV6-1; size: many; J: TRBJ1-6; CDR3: CASSELTGSNSPLHF; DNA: TGTGCCAGCAGTGAATTGACAGGGTCCAATTCACCCCTCCACTTT
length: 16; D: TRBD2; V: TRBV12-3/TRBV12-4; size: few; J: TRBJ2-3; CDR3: CASSPLGGGAADTQYF; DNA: TGTGCCAGCAGCCCCCTGGGCGGGGGGGCCGCAGATACGCAGTATTTT
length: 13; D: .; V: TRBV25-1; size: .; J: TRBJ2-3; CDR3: CASSIGAPDTQYF; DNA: TGTGCCAGCAGTATCGGGGCGCCAGATACGCAGTATTTT
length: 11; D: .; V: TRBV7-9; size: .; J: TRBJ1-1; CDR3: CASTIGTEAFF; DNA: TGTGCCAGCACCATAGGGACTGAAGCTTTCTTT
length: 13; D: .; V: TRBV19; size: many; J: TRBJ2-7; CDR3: CASSIVEGAEQYF; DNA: TGTGCCAGTAGTATAGTGGAGGGAGCTGAGCAGTACTTC
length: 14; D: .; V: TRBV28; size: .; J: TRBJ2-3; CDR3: CASSFSQGPDTQYF; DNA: TGTGCCAGCAGTTTCTCCCAGGGCCCAGATACGCAGTATTTT
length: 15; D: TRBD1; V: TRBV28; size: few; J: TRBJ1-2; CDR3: CASSLWTGGGDGYTF; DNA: TGTGCCAGCAGTTTATGGACAGGGGGCGGAGATGGCTACACCTTC
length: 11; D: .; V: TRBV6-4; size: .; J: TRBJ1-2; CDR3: CASSDWSGYTF; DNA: TGTGCCAGCAGTGACTGGAGTGGCTACACCTTC
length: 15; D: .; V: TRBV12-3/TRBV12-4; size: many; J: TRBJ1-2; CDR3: CASSSTQDSNYGYTF; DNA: TGTGCCAGCAGTTCAACCCAAGACAGTAACTATGGCTACACCTTC
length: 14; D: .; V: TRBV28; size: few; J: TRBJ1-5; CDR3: CASSVDRFDQPQHF; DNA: TGTGCCAGCAGCGTTGACAGGTTTGATCAGCCCCAGCATTTT
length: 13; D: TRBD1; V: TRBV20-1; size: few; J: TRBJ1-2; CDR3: CSARDLGQGIITF; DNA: TGCAGTGCTAGAGATCTTGGACAGGGAATAATCACCTTC
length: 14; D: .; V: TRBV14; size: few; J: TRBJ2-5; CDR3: CASSQVVGQETQYF; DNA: TGTGCCAGCAGCCAAGTGGTCGGCCAAGAGACCCAGTACTTC
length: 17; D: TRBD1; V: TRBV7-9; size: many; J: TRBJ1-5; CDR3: CASSSGQGEGSNQPQHF; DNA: TGTGCCAGCAGCTCAGGACAGGGGGAAGGTAGCAATCAGCCCCAGCATTTT
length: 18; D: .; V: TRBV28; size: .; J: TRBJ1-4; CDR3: CASSLAPYEGATNEKLFF; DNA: TGTGCCAGCAGTTTAGCCCCATATGAAGGTGCAACTAATGAAAAACTGTTTTTT
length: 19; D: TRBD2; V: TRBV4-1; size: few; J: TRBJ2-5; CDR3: CASSQDSQRGPDNQETQYF; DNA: TGCGCCAGCAGCCAAGATTCCCAGCGGGGGCCCGACAACCAAGAGACCCAGTACTTC
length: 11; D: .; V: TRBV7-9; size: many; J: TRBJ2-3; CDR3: CAVEGTDTQYF; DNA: TGTGCGGTGGAGGGTACAGATACGCAGTATTTT
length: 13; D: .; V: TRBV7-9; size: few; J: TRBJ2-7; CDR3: CASSLLDGLEQYF; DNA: TGTGCCAGCAGCTTATTAGACGGACTGGAGCAGTACTTC
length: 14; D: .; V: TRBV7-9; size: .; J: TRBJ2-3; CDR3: CASSLNGHTDTQYF; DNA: TGTGCCAGCAGCCTTAATGGACACACAGATACGCAGTATTTT
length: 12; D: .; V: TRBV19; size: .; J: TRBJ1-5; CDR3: CASRSGNQPQHF; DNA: TGTGCCAGTAGGTCTGGCAATCAGCCCCAGCATTTT
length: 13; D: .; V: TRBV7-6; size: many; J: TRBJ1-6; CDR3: CASSLLGNSPLHF; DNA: TGTGCCAGCAGCTTACTGGGGAATTCACCCCTCCACTTT
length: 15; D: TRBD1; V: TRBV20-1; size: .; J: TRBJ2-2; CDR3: CSAENGDRNTGELFF; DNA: TGCAGTGCAGAAAATGGGGACAGGAACACCGGGGAGCTGTTTTTT
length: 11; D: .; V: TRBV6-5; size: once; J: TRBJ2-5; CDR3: CASKFRETQYF; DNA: TGTGCCAGCAAATTTCGGGAGACCCAGTACTTC
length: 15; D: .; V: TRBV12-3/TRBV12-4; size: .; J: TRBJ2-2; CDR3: CASSPTEGRTGELFF; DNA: TGTGCCAGCAGCCCGACAGAAGGTCGCACCGGGGAGCTGTTTTTT
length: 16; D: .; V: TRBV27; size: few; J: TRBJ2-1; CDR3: CASSSTGGPYYNEQFF; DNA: TGTGCCAGCAGTTCAACTGGGGGGCCTTACTACAATGAGCAGTTCTTC
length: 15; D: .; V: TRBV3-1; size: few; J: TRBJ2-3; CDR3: CASSPRFRGSDTQYF; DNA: TGTGCCAGCAGCCCCCGGTTCCGAGGCTCCGATACGCAGTATTTT
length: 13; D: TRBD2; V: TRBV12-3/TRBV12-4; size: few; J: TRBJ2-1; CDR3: CASLAGPYNEQFF; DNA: TGTGCCAGCCTAGCGGGACCATACAATGAGCAGTTCTTC
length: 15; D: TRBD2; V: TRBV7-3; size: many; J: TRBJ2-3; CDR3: CASSLVGGITDTQYF; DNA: TGTGCCAGCTCCCTGGTGGGGGGGATAACAGATACGCAGTATTTT
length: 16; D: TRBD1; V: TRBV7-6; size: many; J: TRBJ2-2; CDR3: CASSFVSGGDTGELFF; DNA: TGTGCCAGCAGCTTTGTTTCAGGGGGCGACACCGGGGAGCTGTTTTTT
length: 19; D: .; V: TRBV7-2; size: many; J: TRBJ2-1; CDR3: CASSEGGVGGLLRNNEQFF; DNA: TGTGCCAGCAGCGAAGGAGGTGTTGGGGGCCTTCTTCGGAACAATGAGCAGTTCTTC
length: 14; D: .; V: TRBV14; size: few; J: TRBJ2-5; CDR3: CASSQDVGRRPQYF; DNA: TGTGCCAGCAGCCAAGATGTGGGGCGGAGACCCCAGTACTTC
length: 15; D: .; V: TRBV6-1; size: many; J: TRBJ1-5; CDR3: CASSVTRDSNQPQHF; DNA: TGTGCCAGCAGTGTAACTAGGGATAGCAATCAGCCCCAGCATTTT
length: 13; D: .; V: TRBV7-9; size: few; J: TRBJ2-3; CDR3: CASSFAVIPTQYF; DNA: TGTGCCAGCAGTTTTGCGGTGATTCCTACGCAGTATTTT
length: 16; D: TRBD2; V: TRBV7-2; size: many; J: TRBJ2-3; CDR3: CASIFLAGGWADTQYF; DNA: TGTGCCAGCATCTTTTTAGCGGGGGGATGGGCAGATACGCAGTATTTT
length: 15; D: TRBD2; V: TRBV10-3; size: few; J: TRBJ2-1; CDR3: CAISGTSGGAGEQFF; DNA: TGTGCCATCAGTGGGACTAGCGGGGGGGCCGGTGAGCAGTTCTTC
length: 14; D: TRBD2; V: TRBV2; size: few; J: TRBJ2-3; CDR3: CASSGGGSTDTQYF; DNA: TGTGCCAGCAGTGGCGGGGGAAGCACAGATACGCAGTATTTT
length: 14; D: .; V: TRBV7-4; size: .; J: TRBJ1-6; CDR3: CTSSLSNGGSPLHF; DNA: TGTACCAGCAGCTTAAGCAATGGTGGTTCACCCCTCCACTTT
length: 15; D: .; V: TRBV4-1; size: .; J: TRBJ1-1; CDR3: CASSQDEGINTEAFF; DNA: TGCGCCAGCAGCCAAGATGAGGGGATAAACACTGAAGCTTTCTTT
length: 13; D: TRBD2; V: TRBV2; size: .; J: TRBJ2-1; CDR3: CARRTSGYNEQFF; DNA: TGTGCCAGAAGGACTAGCGGATACAATGAGCAGTTCTTC
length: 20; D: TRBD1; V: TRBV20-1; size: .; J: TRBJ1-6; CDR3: CSARDQGTGRPPSYNSPLHF; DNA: TGCAGTGCTAGAGATCAGGGGACAGGCCGACCGCCCTCCTATAATTCACCCCTCCACTTT
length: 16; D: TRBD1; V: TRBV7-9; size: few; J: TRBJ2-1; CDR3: CASSTNRDRGLREQFF; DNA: TGTGCCAGCAGCACAAACCGGGACAGGGGGCTGAGGGAGCAGTTCTTC
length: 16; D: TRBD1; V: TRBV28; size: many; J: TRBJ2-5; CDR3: CASSSGTGLPEETQYF; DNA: TGTGCCAGCAGCTCCGGGACAGGCTTACCCGAAGAGACCCAGTACTTC
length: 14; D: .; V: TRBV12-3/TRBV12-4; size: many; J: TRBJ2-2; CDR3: CASSEQGFTGELFF; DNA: TGTGCCAGCAGTGAACAGGGTTTCACCGGGGAGCTGTTTTTT
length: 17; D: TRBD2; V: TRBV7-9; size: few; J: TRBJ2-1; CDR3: CASSFGQRGPSYNEQFF; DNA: TGTGCCAGCAGCTTTGGCCAGCGGGGGCCCTCCTACAATGAGCAGTTCTTC
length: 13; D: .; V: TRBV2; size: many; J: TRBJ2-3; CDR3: CASNEKRTDTQYF; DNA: TGTGCCAGCAATGAGAAACGCACAGATACGCAGTATTTT
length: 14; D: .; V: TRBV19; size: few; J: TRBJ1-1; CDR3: CATGAGTQNTEAFF; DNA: TGTGCCACCGGAGCGGGGACACAGAACACTGAAGCTTTCTTT
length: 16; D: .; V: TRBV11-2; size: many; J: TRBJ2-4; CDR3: CASSSTEGIFQWIQYF; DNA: TGTGCCAGCAGCTCAACGGAGGGTATATTTCAATGGATTCAGTACTTC
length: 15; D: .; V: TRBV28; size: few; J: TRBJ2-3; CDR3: CASSQGTVSTDTQYF; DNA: TGTGCCAGCAGCCAAGGGACGGTGAGCACAGATACGCAGTATTTT
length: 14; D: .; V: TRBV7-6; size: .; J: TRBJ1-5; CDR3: CANVRGFGNQPQHF; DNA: TGTGCCAACGTAAGAGGGTTTGGCAATCAGCCCCAGCATTTT
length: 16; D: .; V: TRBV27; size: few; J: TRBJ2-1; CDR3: CASSLRGGADYNEQFF; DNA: TGTGCCAGCAGTTTACGTGGGGGGGCTGATTACAATGAGCAGTTCTTC